Listed below are T cell receptor beta chains from one sample, sequenced in a study of shared clonotypes between healthy human individuals. Sequenced by immunoSEQ multiplex PCR; TCRdb stores in-frame clones only, minus some. The sample consists of about 1.1 million clones, more than 75% of them appearing once. Specimen: memory CD4+ T cells from PBMCs. The receptors shown here come from a man aged 18-30 years in good health. Some clones in this sample may be carry-over from other donors' samples. CDR3s leave out the opening cysteine and the closing phenylalanine or tryptophan. Each record gives: clone size, V gene, J gene, D gene, CDR3 protein. D genes are given only for firm matches. The size entry is marked missing in some rows and otherwise reads once, few, many or a size class.

.	TRBV28	TRBJ1-4	TRBD1	ASSSGGGGNEKLF
once	TRBV29-1	TRBJ1-1	.	SVEGRGGGFTEAF
few	TRBV9	TRBJ2-2	.	ASSVARDLNTGELF
.	TRBV28	TRBJ2-5	TRBD2	ASSLRTSGLNQETQY
.	TRBV7-3	TRBJ2-3	TRBD2	ASSFLGVAGGSDTQY
few	TRBV7-2	TRBJ1-2	.	ASSLGGYGYT
.	TRBV5-1	TRBJ2-1	.	ASSESGGAYNEQF
.	TRBV28	TRBJ2-5	.	ASSLVGYGETQY
.	TRBV6-1	TRBJ1-3	TRBD1	ASSGWTGVGNTIY
few	TRBV30	TRBJ1-2	.	AWSYGTLRGYT
few	TRBV30	TRBJ1-2	TRBD1	AWGDRTNYGYT
.	TRBV6-1	TRBJ1-4	.	ASSDEGGRNEKLF
few	TRBV28	TRBJ1-5	.	ASTRRNNQPQH
.	TRBV6-6	TRBJ2-1	TRBD2	ASSLAGGWESNEQF
.	TRBV30	TRBJ2-1	TRBD1	AWSVGGGTQF
few	TRBV6-5	TRBJ1-2	TRBD1	ASRSPGGAGGYT
.	TRBV11-3	TRBJ2-2	.	ASSPVGGGWTGELF
.	TRBV9	TRBJ2-3	TRBD2	ASSVGTSVTDTQY
.	TRBV18	TRBJ2-1	.	ASSPQGQEGDEQF
once	TRBV6-1	TRBJ1-2	TRBD1	ASRARTGADYGYT
few	TRBV28	TRBJ2-7	TRBD1	ASISTGGSYEQY
.	TRBV5-1	TRBJ1-5	.	ASSLGPSNQPQH
.	TRBV7-3	TRBJ1-2	.	ASSLIGTNYGYT
.	TRBV12-5	TRBJ2-1	.	ASGLVGRQF